This T cell receptor (beta chain) was documented in a study of beta chain features in type 1 diabetes. Germline V gene data show CDR1 as SGHVS and CDR2 as FNYEAQ. The CDR3 extends over 14 amino acids. V gave up 5 bases and J gave up 2 bases; unmatched junction bases: 2. This clone was seen only a few times. Expressed TCRB transcripts were sequenced because the isolated RNA had all been reverse transcribed beforehand. Sequencing was performed with immunoSEQ multiplex PCR; in TCRdb, only in-frame clones are kept and a portion is missing. Here the sample spans around 350,000 clones, around 12% being singletons. A CD45RO/CCR7/CD25/CD127/CD95/CD27 panel sorted naive, central memory, regulatory and stem cell-like memory CD4+ cells.

This sequence originates from a man younger than 35 in good health. The sample consisted of naive CD4+ T cells from blood. This chain links TRBV7-6 with TRBJ2-3; 9 bases fit TRBD2. CDR3 sequence reads: CASSQGLATDTQYF. DNA for the CDR3: TGTGCCAGCAGCCAGGGACTAGCCACAGATACGCAGTATTTT.